Below, one T cell receptor (beta chain) is given with its context. This sample is drawn from a study of cytomegalovirus exposure and HLA in healthy donors. In the PCR, 60 Vbeta and 13 Jbeta primers were used. TCRdb keeps only in-frame clones here, not all; method: immunoSEQ multiplex PCR. The sample has around 150,000 clones; roughly 90% are singletons. V lost 6 bases and J lost 5; bases outside the gene matches: 10. Germline CDR1 and CDR2: MNHNS and SASEGT. This CDR3 spans 15 amino acids. The clonotype originates from a woman in her forties in good health and CMV-seronegative. The rearrangement uses TRBV6-1 and TRBJ2-1, with 7 bases fitting TRBD2. The sample consisted of PBMCs. The DNA for the CDR3 is TGTGCCAGCAGCACGGGACTAAGCGGTAACAATGAGCAGTTCTTC. Encoded protein: CASSTGLSGNNEQFF.